The 29 T cell receptor beta chains below come from one sample, sequenced in a study of T cell changes during pregnancy in multiple sclerosis. The assay was immunoSEQ multiplex PCR, and TCRdb's table has in-frame clones only and misses some. The sample shows around 97,000 clones, approximately 90% of them seen only once. The sample in question was peripheral blood, obtained in the second trimester of pregnancy. These receptors came from a female donor in good health, enrolled as a control in a pregnancy study.

The chain employs TRBV5-1 and TRBJ2-7, with D perhaps TRBD1 (6 bases). Trimming stripped 4 bases from V and 2 bases from J, with 13 bases between. The germline V gene encodes CDR1 SGHRS and CDR2 YFSETQ. The CDR3 runs 14 residues. The CDR3 sequence is CASSGVQGTYEQYF. In nucleotides, the CDR3 is TGCGCCAGCAGCGGCGTACAGGGAACCTACGAGCAGTACTTC.

The count of this clone is one. The rearrangement links TRBV27 to TRBJ2-1; 10 bases align to TRBD1. There are 17 residues in the CDR3. Losses at the gene ends were 3 bases for V and 2 bases for J; bases not matched to a gene: 7. Per germline, CDR1 MNHEY and CDR2 SMNVEV (reference sequence). This CDR3 reads CASSLVDRGRPYNEQFF. The CDR3 DNA follows: TGTGCCAGCAGTTTGGTCGACAGGGGGCGACCCTACAATGAGCAGTTCTTC.

DNA for the CDR3: TGTGCCAGCAGTTTTAGGGGGTCCAGGTCCTACGAGCAGTACTTC. Translation gives CASSFRGSRSYEQYF. The V call is TRBV28, the J call TRBJ2-7; D is perhaps TRBD1 (6 bases). CDR1 MDHEN and CDR2 SYDVKM come from the germline V gene. With 3 bases removed from V and 1 base from J, the gap between germline ends came to 13 bases. The CDR3 length is 15 residues.

V gene TRBV7-9 combines with J gene TRBJ1-2; 7 positions agree with TRBD1. Germline values: CDR1 SEHNR, CDR2 FQNEAQ (reference sequence). V shed 4 bases and J 0 bases; nucleotides not matched to a gene: 2. This CDR3 is 14 amino acids long. Here the CDR3 DNA reads TGTGCCAGCAGCTCAACAGGGGCTAACTATGGCTACACCTTC. Its translation: CASSSTGANYGYTF. Full variable domain (missing parts from reference TRBV7-9 and TRBJ1-2): DTGVSQNPRHKITKRGQNVTFRCDPISEHNRLYWYRQTLGQGPEFLTYFQNEAQLEKSRLLSDRFSAERPKGSFSTLEIQRTEQGDSAMYLCASSSTGANYGYTFGSGTRLTVV.

J is TRBJ2-2 and V is TRBV5-1, with 8 nucleotides matching TRBD1. There are 15 residues in the CDR3. Germline CDR1 and CDR2: SGHRS and YFSETQ. After removal of 7 bases from V and 3 bases from J, the junction contained 8 bases not matched to a gene. CDR3 nucleotide sequence: TGCGCCAGCGTCCTGACAGGGGTCGACACCGGGGAGCTGTTTTTT. This codes for CASVLTGVDTGELFF.

This clone appeared once. The J gene is TRBJ2-4, the V gene TRBV13, with 9 bases that match TRBD2. Germline loops: CDR1 PRHDT, CDR2 FYEKMQ (reference sequence). The CDR3 has 17 residues. V was pared by 0 bases and J by 5 bases, with 8 bases of the junction left unmatched. The CDR3 nucleotides are TGTGCCAGCAGCTTAGGCGGGCGGGGGGGCCAAGAAAACATTCAGTACTTC. Translating gives CASSLGGRGGQENIQYF.

V usage is TRBV7-6 and J usage is TRBJ2-7; 9 bases are shared with TRBD2. This CDR3 is built from 16 residues. Germline values: CDR1 SGHVS, CDR2 FNYEAQ. Trimming cost V 2 bases and J 7 bases; bases outside gene matches: 12. The DNA of the CDR3 is TGTGCCAGCAGCTTAATGGCGGGAGGGCCGCCCGGGGAGCAGTACTTC. This translates into CASSLMAGGPPGEQYF. The whole variable domain, remainder taken from reference TRBV7-6 and TRBJ2-7, is GAGVSQSPRYKVTKRGQDVALRCDPISGHVSLYWYRQALGQGPEFLTYFNYEAQQDKSGLPNDRFSAERPEGSISTLTIQRTEQRDSAMYRCASSLMAGGPPGEQYFGPGTRLTVT.

This chain connects TRBV7-2 to TRBJ2-1; D perhaps matches TRBD1 (6 bases). The V end lost 0 bases, the J end lost 4 bases, and 13 bases lay between the germline ends. CDR1 and CDR2 (germline): SGHTA, FQGNSA. The CDR3 has 16 amino acids. CDR3 loop: CASSLATGTQYNEQFF. The DNA for the CDR3 is TGTGCCAGCAGCTTAGCCACGGGGACACAGTACAATGAGCAGTTCTTC. Full variable domain (remainder filled in from reference TRBV7-2 and TRBJ2-1): GAGVSQSPSNKVTEKGKDVELRCDPISGHTALYWYRQSLGQGLEFLIYFQGNSAPDKSGLPSDRFSAERTGGSVSTLTIQRTQQEDSAVYLCASSLATGTQYNEQFFGPGTRLTVL.

The chain joins TRBV29-1 to TRBJ2-5; TRBD1 might be the D (7 bases). Germline V gene lookup returns CDR1 SQVTM and CDR2 ANQGSEA. Trimming shortened V by 5 bases and J by 5 bases, and 15 bases separated the two germline ends. The CDR3 covers 13 residues. The CDR3 loop is CSVLSGGTETQYF. CDR3 nucleotide sequence: TGCAGCGTTTTGTCAGGGGGGACGGAGACCCAGTACTTC. Using reference TRBV29-1 and TRBJ2-5 for the parts outside the CDR3, the full variable domain is SAVISQKPSRDICQRGTSLTIQCQVDSQVTMMFWYRQQPGQSLTLIATANQGSEATYESGFVIDKFPISRPNLTFSTLTVSNMSPEDSSIYLCSVLSGGTETQYFGPGTRLLVL.

The chain uses TRBV14 and TRBJ1-5; D ambiguous. Trimming shortened V by 4 bases and J by 5 bases, and 9 bases separated the two germline ends. The length of the CDR3 is 13 residues. Germline CDR1 is SGHDN and CDR2 is FVKESK. The CDR3 sequence is CASSRSSDQPQHF. The CDR3 DNA is TGTGCCAGCAGCCGGTCCAGCGATCAGCCCCAGCATTTT.

The chain has TRBV29-1 and TRBJ2-5; maybe TRBD1 (6 bases). Germline CDR1 reads SQVTM; CDR2 reads ANQGSEA. The CDR3 is made up of 12 amino acids. V was trimmed by 6 bases and J by 4 bases, leaving 12 bases between them. CDR3 region: CSVRGGGETQYF. The CDR3 coding sequence is TGCAGCGTCAGAGGGGGTGGAGAGACCCAGTACTTC.

Here the CDR3 DNA reads TGCGCCAGCAGCGTAACCAGGGGGCTTAACACTGAAGCTTTCTTT. This gives the protein CASSVTRGLNTEAFF. The rearrangement joins TRBV5-1 to TRBJ1-1, with TRBD1 matching 8 bases. The J segment lost 2 bases and the V segment lost 4 bases, leaving 7 bases of the junction unmatched. CDR1 and CDR2 from the germline V gene are SGHRS and YFSETQ. This CDR3 is 15 amino acids long.

This clone has a single count. V is TRBV4-3 and J is TRBJ1-2; D uncertain. CDR1 is LGHNA, CDR2 YSLEER, per germline. V lost 1 base and J lost 2, with 8 bases in between. The CDR3 is 14 residues long. CDR3 sequence (DNA): TGCGCCAGCAGCCAAGGAGGCGTAAACTATGGCTACACCTTC. It encodes CASSQGGVNYGYTF.

The chain couples TRBV28 to TRBJ2-7; the D gene is possibly TRBD1 (6 bases). Germline CDR1 reads MDHEN; CDR2 reads SYDVKM. The CDR3 is 15 amino acids. The V and J ends lost 6 bases and 5 bases respectively, with 20 bases between them. CDR3 in amino acids: CASSSPGTHGDEQYF. The CDR3 bases are TGTGCCAGCAGCAGCCCCGGGACACATGGGGACGAGCAGTACTTC.

The gene calls are TRBV6-4 and TRBJ2-3, with 9 bases lining up with TRBD2. The junction had 4 bases not matched to a gene; V was cut back by 2 bases and J by 4 bases. CDR3 size: 15 residues. Germline V gene sequence: CDR1 MRHNA, CDR2 SNTAGT. The CDR3 DNA follows: TGTGCCAGCAGTGACGGCGCGGGAGGGGCAGATACGCAGTATTTT. Translated: CASSDGAGGADTQYF.

The chain couples TRBV5-1 to TRBJ2-3; D might be TRBD2 (5 bases). The CDR3 sequence is 15 residues long. CDR1 and CDR2 (germline): SGHRS, YFSETQ. V lost 0 bases and J lost 0, with 8 bases in between. This CDR3 reads CASSLGLPSTDTQYF. CDR3 DNA: TGCGCCAGCAGCTTGGGACTACCTAGCACAGATACGCAGTATTTT.

V gene TRBV5-6 combines with J gene TRBJ2-2; possibly TRBD1 for D (6 bases). The CDR3 consists of 15 residues. V dropped 1 base and J dropped 5 bases, with 12 bases sitting between them. Germline CDR1 SGHDT, CDR2 YYEEEE. CDR3 in amino acids: CASSLWQGSTGELFF. CDR3 sequence (DNA): TGTGCCAGCAGCTTGTGGCAGGGGTCAACCGGGGAGCTGTTTTTT. The complete variable domain, with remaining parts taken from reference TRBV5-6 and TRBJ2-2, reads DAGVTQSPTHLIKTRGQQVTLRCSPKSGHDTVSWYQQALGQGPQFIFQYYEEEERQRGNFPDRFSGHQFPNYSSELNVNALLLGDSALYLCASSLWQGSTGELFFGEGSRLTVL.

The chain has TRBV15 and TRBJ1-1; 8 bases line up with TRBD1. J lost 1 base, V lost 6 bases, and 1 base had no gene match. The CDR3 spans 13 residues. From germline, CDR1 is LNHNV and CDR2 YYDKDF (reference sequence). In nucleotides, the CDR3 is TGTGCCACCAGGGGACAGGCGAACACTGAAGCTTTCTTT. Amino acid sequence: CATRGQANTEAFF.

The chain has TRBV7-6 and TRBJ1-1, with D hard to call. Per germline, CDR1 SGHVS and CDR2 FNYEAQ. The germline V and J ends were trimmed by 5 bases and 5 bases, with 24 bases remaining between them. This CDR3 has 17 amino acids. CDR3 in DNA: TGTGCCAGCAGCCCCGGTCGAGGGATCTATAGTAGGACTGAAGCTTTCTTT. Amino acids: CASSPGRGIYSRTEAFF.

This clone was found once. The V gene is TRBV29-1, the J gene TRBJ1-6; 7 positions agree with TRBD1. V dropped 5 bases and J dropped 7; count of bases not matched to a gene: 11. The CDR3 extends over 15 amino acids. CDR1 is SQVTM and CDR2 is ANQGSEA in the germline V gene. This CDR3 reads CSVQLGDSLNSPLHF. The CDR3 DNA is TGCAGCGTTCAATTAGGGGACAGCCTCAATTCACCCCTCCACTTT.

This chain joins TRBV10-3 and TRBJ1-1; D not certain. The CDR3 contains 13 residues. Trimming removed 2 bases at V and 4 bases at J, with 8 bases between. Germline CDR1 is ENHRY and CDR2 is SYGVKD. CDR3 loop: CAISEEEFTEAFF. In DNA form, the CDR3 reads TGTGCCATCAGTGAGGAGGAGTTCACTGAAGCTTTCTTT.

This chain joins TRBV6-1 and TRBJ1-3; D call uncertain. The germline gives CDR1 MNHNS, CDR2 SASEGT. The V end lost 2 bases, the J end lost 2 bases, and 13 bases lay between the germline ends. CDR3 size: 16 residues. CDR3 region: CASSELSGVAGNTIYF. The CDR3 coding sequence is TGTGCCAGCAGTGAATTATCGGGTGTCGCTGGAAACACCATATATTTT.

V gene TRBV27 combines with J gene TRBJ2-7; 7 bases line up with TRBD2. CDR3 length equals 14 residues. With 6 bases clipped from V and 9 bases from J, the junction kept 14 bases outside the gene matches. Germline lookup yields CDR1 MNHEY and CDR2 SMNVEV (reference sequence). CDR3 in DNA: TGTGCCAGCAGGCCGAGTGGGGGGGAAGTGCTGCAGTACTTC. Protein sequence: CASRPSGGEVLQYF.

The V and J genes are TRBV5-5 and TRBJ2-7; D is possibly TRBD2 (7 bases). Per the germline V gene, CDR1 is SGHKS and CDR2 is YYEKEE (reference sequence). The CDR3 length is 17 residues. The V end lost 2 bases, the J end lost 0 bases, and 18 bases lay between the germline ends. CDR3 in DNA: TGTGCCAGCAGCTTAAGGGGGGTTGCGGGGGACTCCTACGAGCAGTACTTC. It encodes CASSLRGVAGDSYEQYF.

This chain uses TRBV29-1 with TRBJ2-7, with 12 positions matching TRBD2. The length of the CDR3 is 14 residues. From germline, CDR1 is SQVTM and CDR2 ANQGSEA. The V and J ends lost 7 bases and 4 bases, in that order; junction bases with no gene match: 8. CDR3 nucleotide sequence: TGCAGCGCTTCGACTAGCGGGAGTTCGTACGAGCAGTACTTC. Translation gives CSASTSGSSYEQYF.

This chain joins TRBV5-1 and TRBJ2-5, with 9 bases matching TRBD1. There are 16 residues in the CDR3. V lost 1 base to trimming and J lost 5 bases; unmatched junction nucleotides: 9. Per germline, CDR1 SGHRS and CDR2 YFSETQ. The CDR3 spells CASSLSTGTGTETQYF. The CDR3 bases are TGCGCCAGCAGCTTGAGTACCGGGACAGGGACCGAGACCCAGTACTTC. The full variable domain, with the rest looked up from reference TRBV5-1 and TRBJ2-5, is KAGVTQTPRYLIKTRGQQVTLSCSPISGHRSVSWYQQTPGQGLQFLFEYFSETQRNKGNFPGRFSGRQFSNSRSEMNVSTLELGDSALYLCASSLSTGTGTETQYFGPGTRLLVL.

This chain connects TRBV4-3 to TRBJ2-7, with 9 bases identical to TRBD1. J lost 2 bases, V lost 4 bases, and 6 bases had no gene match. The CDR3 has 15 residues. Germline-derived CDR1 and CDR2 are LGHNA and YSLEER. The CDR3 protein is CASSLEDRGPYEQYF. The CDR3 nucleotides are TGCGCCAGCAGCCTAGAGGACAGGGGACCCTACGAGCAGTACTTC.

The rearrangement joins TRBV20-1 to TRBJ1-2; tentatively, D is TRBD1 (6 bases). V was shortened by 6 bases and J by 5 bases, with 10 bases between the two germline ends. Germline CDR1 reads DFQATT; CDR2 reads SNEGSKA (reference sequence). The length of the CDR3 is 11 residues. The CDR3 region is CSASGAYGYTF. CDR3 sequence (DNA): TGCAGTGCCTCAGGGGCTTATGGCTACACCTTC.

The chain employs TRBV5-5 and TRBJ2-7, with 9 bases fitting TRBD1. The V gene's germline CDR1 is SGHKS and CDR2 YYEKEE (reference sequence). Trimming at V came to 0 bases and at J to 3 bases, leaving 4 bases not matched to a gene. This CDR3 has 15 amino acids. The DNA of the CDR3 is TGTGCCAGCAGCTTGGTGGGGGGACAGGGCTACGAGCAGTACTTC. It is translated as CASSLVGGQGYEQYF.